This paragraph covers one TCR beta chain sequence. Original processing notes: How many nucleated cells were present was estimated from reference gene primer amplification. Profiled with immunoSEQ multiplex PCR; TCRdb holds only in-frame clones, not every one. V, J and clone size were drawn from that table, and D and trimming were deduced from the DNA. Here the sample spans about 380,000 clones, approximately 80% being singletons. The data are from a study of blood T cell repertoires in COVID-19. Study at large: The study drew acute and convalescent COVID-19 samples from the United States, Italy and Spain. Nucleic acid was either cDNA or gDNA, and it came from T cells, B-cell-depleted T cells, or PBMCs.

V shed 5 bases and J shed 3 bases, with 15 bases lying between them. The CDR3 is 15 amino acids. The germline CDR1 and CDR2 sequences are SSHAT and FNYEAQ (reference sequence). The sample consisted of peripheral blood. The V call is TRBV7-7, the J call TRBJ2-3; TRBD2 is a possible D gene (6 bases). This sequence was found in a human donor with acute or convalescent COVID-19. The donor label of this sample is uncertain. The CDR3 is CASSPKAGWTDTQYF. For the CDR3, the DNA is TGTGCCAGCAGCCCAAAAGCGGGTTGGACAGATACGCAGTATTTT. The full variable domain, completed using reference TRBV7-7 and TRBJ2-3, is GAGVSQSPRYKVTKRGQDVTLRCDPISSHATLYWYQQALGQGPEFLTYFNYEAQPDKSGLPSDRFSAERPEGSISTLTIQRTEQRDSAMYRCASSPKAGWTDTQYFGPGTRLTVL.